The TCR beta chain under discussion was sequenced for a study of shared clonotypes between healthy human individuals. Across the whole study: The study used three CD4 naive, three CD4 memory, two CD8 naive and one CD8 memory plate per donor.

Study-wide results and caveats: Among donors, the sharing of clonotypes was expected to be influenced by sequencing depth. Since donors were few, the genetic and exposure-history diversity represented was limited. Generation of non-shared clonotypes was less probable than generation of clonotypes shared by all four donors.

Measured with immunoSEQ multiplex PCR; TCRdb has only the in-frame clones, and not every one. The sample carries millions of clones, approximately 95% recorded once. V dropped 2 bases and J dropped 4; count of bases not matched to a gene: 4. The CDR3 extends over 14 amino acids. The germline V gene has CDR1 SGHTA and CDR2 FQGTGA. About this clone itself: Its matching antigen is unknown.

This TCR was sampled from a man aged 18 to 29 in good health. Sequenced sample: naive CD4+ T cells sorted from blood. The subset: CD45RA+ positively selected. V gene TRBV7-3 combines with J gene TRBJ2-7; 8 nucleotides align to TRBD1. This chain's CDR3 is CASSLLWTGYEQYF. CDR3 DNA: TGTGCCAGCAGCTTACTCTGGACAGGGTACGAGCAGTACTTC.